The 21 T cell receptor beta chains presented below share a single source sample, sequenced in a study of blood T cell repertoires in COVID-19. Clones were read by immunoSEQ multiplex PCR, and TCRdb kept only the in-frame ones, dropping some. Of about 200,000 clones listed, 65% to 90% were seen once; the top ten hold about 2.4%. The sample consisted of peripheral blood. Source of these receptors: a woman in her 70s with COVID-19, enrolled during active disease.

This clone has just a few counts. The chain employs TRBV29-1 and TRBJ1-2; TRBD1 agrees at 8 bases. The CDR3 length is 17 residues. Germline CDR1 is SQVTM and CDR2 is ANQGSEA. J gave up 4 bases and V 7 bases, and 20 bases lay outside the gene matches. The CDR3 DNA reads TGCAGCGCCTTAGGGGGGGCACAGGGGGTGTCCCCCTATGGCTACACCTTC. It is translated as CSALGGAQGVSPYGYTF.

The chain combines TRBV4-2 with TRBJ2-3; 9 bases line up with TRBD1. In germline, CDR1 is LGHNA, CDR2 YNFKEQ. CDR3 length equals 17 residues. J was trimmed by 9 bases and V by 1 base; bases with no gene match: 14. CDR3 coding DNA: TGTGCCAGCAGCCAAGGTCTCGAGGAGACAGGGGGGCTCACGCAGTATTTT. This translates into CASSQGLEETGGLTQYF.

The chain has TRBV19 and TRBJ1-5; D gene unclear. The CDR3 covers 13 residues. Trimming stripped 5 bases from V and 7 bases from J, with 12 bases between. Germline CDR1 and CDR2: LNHDA and SQIVND (reference sequence). The CDR3 DNA sequence: TGTGCCAGTAGTTTAGGGAGATGGCAGCCCCAGCATTTT. Amino acids: CASSLGRWQPQHF.

The chain joins TRBV15 to TRBJ1-6, with 9 bases aligning to TRBD1. Germline values: CDR1 LNHNV, CDR2 YYDKDF (reference sequence). The CDR3 length is 20 residues. V lost 2 bases, J lost 2 bases, and 13 bases stayed unmatched. The CDR3 reads CATSRHYTGGGLPYNSPLHF. CDR3 coding DNA: TGTGCCACCAGCAGACACTATACAGGGGGCGGCTTACCCTATAATTCACCCCTCCACTTT.

The gene calls are TRBV5-5 and TRBJ1-1; no clear D gene. Germline V lookup: CDR1 SGHKS, CDR2 YYEKEE (reference sequence). The V end lost 2 bases, the J end lost 3 bases, and 14 bases lay between the germline ends. The CDR3 extends over 15 amino acids. In DNA, the CDR3 is TGTGCCAGCAGCTTTCGGGCGCGGGCAGACACTGAAGCTTTCTTT. This codes for CASSFRARADTEAFF.

The chain joins TRBV4-2 to TRBJ2-1; 7 bases align to TRBD2. V shed 0 bases and J 2 bases; nucleotides not matched to a gene: 7. The CDR3 totals 17 residues. Germline V CDR1 and CDR2: LGHNA, YNFKEQ. DNA for the CDR3: TGTGCCAGCAGCCAAGACCTGGGGGGGAGGGCCTACAATGAGCAGTTCTTC. Translation: CASSQDLGGRAYNEQFF.

The chain couples TRBV30 to TRBJ2-5; a weak D match, TRBD2 (7 bases). From germline, CDR1 is GTSNPN and CDR2 SVGIG (reference sequence). V was cut by 2 bases and J by 5 bases, with 15 bases left in between. The CDR3 consists of 14 residues. The CDR3 here is CAWSLKRDTETQYF. CDR3 DNA: TGTGCCTGGAGTTTGAAGCGGGACACCGAGACCCAGTACTTC.

The genes are TRBV27 and TRBJ2-7, with a tentative D call TRBD2 (5 bases). This CDR3 is 16 amino acids long. Germline V gene lookup returns CDR1 MNHEY and CDR2 SMNVEV (reference sequence). Trimming took 6 bases from V and 0 from J, leaving 18 bases between them. CDR3 nucleotide sequence: TGTGCCAGCAGGAGGGCTTCCCGAATAAGCTCCTACGAGCAGTACTTC. Protein sequence: CASRRASRISSYEQYF.

J is TRBJ2-1 and V is TRBV12-5, with 8 bases aligning to TRBD2. V dropped 6 bases and J dropped 0; count of bases not matched to a gene: 16. Germline V gene lookup returns CDR1 LGHNT and CDR2 FRNRAP. The CDR3 totals 19 residues. CDR3 DNA: TGTGCTAGTGGCTACACTAGCGGCGCGCGGGGAAGCTCCTACAATGAGCAGTTCTTC. It translates to CASGYTSGARGSSYNEQFF.

The chain has TRBV9 and TRBJ1-3; maybe TRBD1 (6 bases). The CDR3 covers 14 residues. The V end lost 3 bases, the J end lost 2 bases, and 9 bases lay between the germline ends. Germline V CDR1 and CDR2: SGDLS, YYNGEE. CDR3 DNA sequence: TGTGCCAGCAGCGCCCGGGACACTGGAAACACCATATATTTT. Its translation is CASSARDTGNTIYF.

This rearrangement joins TRBV2 to TRBJ1-4; maybe TRBD1 (5 bases). CDR1 and CDR2 (germline): SNHLY, FYNNEI. This CDR3 is built from 14 residues. V lost 2 bases to trimming and J lost 7 bases, with 11 bases between them. CDR3 in amino acids: CASSESGVREKLFF. CDR3 bases: TGTGCCAGCAGTGAATCGGGGGTCCGTGAAAAACTGTTTTTT.

The chain combines TRBV7-2 with TRBJ1-3; D ambiguous. Per germline, CDR1 SGHTA and CDR2 FQGNSA. V was cut by 1 base and J by 4 bases, with 5 bases left in between. This CDR3 is built from 13 residues. This chain's CDR3 is CASSLDRGNTIYF. The DNA of the CDR3 is TGTGCCAGCAGCTTAGACAGAGGAAACACCATATATTTT.

The V call is TRBV18, the J call TRBJ1-6; unclear D gene. CDR3 length: 15 amino acids. Trimming pared 3 bases from V and 6 bases from J, leaving 12 bases between. The germline CDR1 and CDR2 sequences are KGHSH and LQKENI. CDR3 sequence reads: CASSPGVGSNSPLHF. The CDR3 DNA reads as TGTGCCAGCTCACCCGGGGTAGGATCTAATTCACCCCTCCACTTT.

J is TRBJ2-2 and V is TRBV19, with 9 bases that match TRBD2. Per the germline V gene, CDR1 is LNHDA and CDR2 is SQIVND (reference sequence). With 3 bases clipped from V and 4 bases from J, the junction kept 3 bases outside the gene matches. This CDR3 is 15 amino acids long. CDR3: CASSMGLAATGELFF. The CDR3 coding sequence is TGTGCCAGTAGTATGGGACTAGCTGCCACCGGGGAGCTGTTTTTT.

CDR3 bases: TGTGCCAGCAGTCCCCATGTCAGCTCCTACAATGAGCAGTTCTTC. This sequence encodes CASSPHVSSYNEQFF. This rearrangement joins TRBV6-2 or TRBV6-3 to TRBJ2-1; D not certain. CDR1 is MNHEY, CDR2 SVGEGT, per germline. CDR3 length equals 15 residues. V lost 5 bases and J lost 0, with 11 bases in between.

The chain combines TRBV11-3 with TRBJ2-3; 10 positions match TRBD1. Per germline, CDR1 SGHNT and CDR2 YENEEA. The V gene end was trimmed by 1 base and the J gene end by 1 base; junction bases not matched to a gene: 5. The CDR3 contains 17 residues. The CDR3 coding sequence is TGTGCCAGCAGCTTAGCTTCCGGGACAGGGGGCACAGATACGCAGTATTTT. Translated, it gives CASSLASGTGGTDTQYF.

A remark on this clone: The same CDR3 arises from other DNA sequences in this sample as well. The J gene is TRBJ1-2, the V gene TRBV9; 8 positions agree with TRBD1. The CDR3 spans 14 residues. V lost 0 bases and J lost 2; bases outside the gene matches: 0. Per the germline V gene, CDR1 is SGDLS and CDR2 is YYNGEE. CDR3 coding DNA: TGTGCCAGCAGCGTAGACAGGGGGAACTATGGCTACACCTTC. Translated: CASSVDRGNYGYTF. The whole variable domain, filled in from reference TRBV9 and TRBJ1-2, reads DSGVTQTPKHLITATGQRVTLRCSPRSGDLSVYWYQQSLDQGLQFLIQYYNGEERAKGNILERFSAQQFPDLHSELNLSSLELGDSALYFCASSVDRGNYGYTFGSGTRLTVV.

The CDR3 here is CASSIQGTNSPLHF. The CDR3 bases are TGTGCCAGTAGTATACAGGGGACGAATTCACCCCTCCACTTT. This chain connects TRBV19 to TRBJ1-6; D is possibly TRBD1 (6 bases). Germline CDR1 LNHDA, CDR2 SQIVND (reference sequence). The CDR3 is 14 residues long. Trimming shortened V by 2 bases and J by 7 bases, and 9 bases separated the two germline ends.

This sequence joins TRBV4-2 and TRBJ2-7; 7 bases align to TRBD1. This CDR3 has 17 amino acids. Germline trimming cut 0 bases from V and 1 base from J; bases unmatched to any gene: 9. Germline assignment: CDR1 LGHNA and CDR2 YNFKEQ. CDR3 amino acids: CASSQDRGAGGSYEQYF. CDR3 DNA: TGTGCCAGCAGCCAAGATCGTGGGGCAGGGGGATCCTACGAGCAGTACTTC.

The CDR3 here is CASIKAEAGGTQYF. For the CDR3, the DNA is TGTGCCAGCATCAAGGCAGAAGCCGGGGGTACGCAGTATTTT. The chain uses TRBV7-9 and TRBJ2-3; possibly TRBD2 for D (6 bases). Between the trimmed V and J ends, which lost 7 bases and 8 bases, there was a span of 19 bases. CDR3 length equals 14 residues. CDR1 and CDR2 (germline): SEHNR, FQNEAQ (reference sequence).

This chain joins TRBV6-5 and TRBJ2-1; 8 bases align to TRBD2. Looked up from germline, CDR1 is MNHEY and CDR2 is SVGAGI. CDR3 length: 14 residues. V dropped 6 bases and J dropped 7; count of bases not matched to a gene: 8. The CDR3 loop reads CASSLSGAWNEQFF. The DNA for the CDR3 is TGTGCCAGCAGCCTTAGCGGGGCCTGGAATGAGCAGTTCTTC.